Each of the 3 T cell receptor beta chains below was sequenced from the same sample in a study of blood T cells in healthy people across ages (dated by TCRdb to the mid-2010s). Preparation of the library involved 5' RACE. The run used an Illumina HiSeq 2500. A second roughly 6 to 12 cycle PCR used a sample-barcoded 5' primer and a J-beta primer mix. The public reads were run again by TCRdb, first through fastp at Q25 and then through MiXCR, and only productive beta chains were kept. Entries are consolidated by CDR3 protein sequence, retaining the most common genes and DNA. The sample table contains 790,000 or so distinct CDR3 sequences; only one count was recorded for roughly 56% of them. The top ten clonotypes cover 20% to 30% of the sample. The sequenced sample consisted of blood. These receptors were taken from a man aged 40-49 years in good health.

This clonotype was observed a handful of times. The gene calls are TRBV7-2 and TRBJ2-7; 8 bases fit TRBD2. V dropped 5 bases and J dropped 0; count of bases not matched to a gene: 6. This CDR3 is 15 amino acids long. Per the germline V gene, CDR1 is SGHTA and CDR2 is FQGNSA. The CDR3 region has the DNA TGTGCCAGCAGCCTACTAGCGGAGACCTCCTACGAGCAGTACTTC. Its translation: CASSLLAETSYEQYF.

This clonotype turned up a few times. The chain carries TRBV11-2 and TRBJ2-5; D possibly corresponds to TRBD2 (5 bases). In germline, CDR1 is SGHAT, CDR2 FQNNGV. The V and J ends lost 2 bases and 8 bases respectively, with 18 bases between them. The CDR3 is 15 residues long. The CDR3 reads CASSLQMVDSETQYF. In nucleotides, the CDR3 is TGTGCCAGCAGCTTACAAATGGTGGACTCAGAAACCCAGTACTTC.

The chain recombines TRBV29-1 with TRBJ2-1, with 7 positions matching TRBD1. The CDR3 runs 13 residues. Unmatched junction bases numbered 3, after V lost 1 base and J lost 6 bases. The germline V gene has CDR1 SQVTM and CDR2 ANQGSEA. The CDR3 protein is CSVEGSGGNEQFF. The CDR3 DNA reads as TGCAGCGTTGAAGGGTCAGGGGGCAATGAGCAGTTCTTC.